This T cell receptor (beta chain) is from a study of T cell responses to AZD1222 COVID-19 vaccine. TCRdb's table, derived via immunoSEQ multiplex PCR, lists solely in-frame clones and lacks some. The repertoire holds around 250,000 clones, just over 90% seen once, with around 0.58% in the top ten. The CDR3 is 14 residues long. J lost 11 bases, V lost 6 bases, and 14 bases had no gene match. This clonotype originated in an adult in good health. The rearrangement uses TRBV5-3 and TRBJ2-1; 7 bases fit TRBD2. TRBV5-3 qualifies as an ORF whose function is uncertain. This material consisted of peripheral blood, taken on day 0 of AZD1222 vaccination. The DNA for the CDR3 is TGTGCCAGAAACCTTTCCGGGGGGAGCGGGAAGCAGTTCTTC. It codes for CARNLSGGSGKQFF.